Below, one T cell receptor beta chain is given with its context. Germline and junction disagree at one end, which may indicate a read error. Data came from immunoSEQ multiplex PCR; TCRdb stores just in-frame clones and leaves some out. The data contain under 200,000 clones, 88% of them singletons. These data originate in a study of control samples from healthy donors and cancer patients. The CDR3 totals 17 residues. Germline assignment: CDR1 SSHAT and CDR2 FNYEAQ (reference sequence). The chain has TRBV7-7 and TRBJ2-1, with 9 bases fitting TRBD2. The specimen sequenced was blood. The receptor's source is a woman aged 25 to 45 in good health. The CDR3 region has the DNA TGTGCTAGCAGCCCCAACGTGGGGCTAGCGGGAACGGATGAGCAGTTCTTC. This codes for CASSPNVGLAGTDEQFF.